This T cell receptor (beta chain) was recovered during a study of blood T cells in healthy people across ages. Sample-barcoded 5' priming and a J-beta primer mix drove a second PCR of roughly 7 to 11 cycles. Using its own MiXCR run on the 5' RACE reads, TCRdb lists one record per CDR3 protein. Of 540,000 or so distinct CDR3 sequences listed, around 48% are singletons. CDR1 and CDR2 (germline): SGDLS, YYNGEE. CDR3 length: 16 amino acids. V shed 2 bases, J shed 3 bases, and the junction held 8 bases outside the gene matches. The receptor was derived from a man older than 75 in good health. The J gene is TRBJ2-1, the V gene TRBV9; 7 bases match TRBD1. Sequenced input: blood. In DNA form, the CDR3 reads TGTGCCAGCAGCGTCACCGGGACAGTTAACTACAATGAGCAGTTCTTC. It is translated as CASSVTGTVNYNEQFF.